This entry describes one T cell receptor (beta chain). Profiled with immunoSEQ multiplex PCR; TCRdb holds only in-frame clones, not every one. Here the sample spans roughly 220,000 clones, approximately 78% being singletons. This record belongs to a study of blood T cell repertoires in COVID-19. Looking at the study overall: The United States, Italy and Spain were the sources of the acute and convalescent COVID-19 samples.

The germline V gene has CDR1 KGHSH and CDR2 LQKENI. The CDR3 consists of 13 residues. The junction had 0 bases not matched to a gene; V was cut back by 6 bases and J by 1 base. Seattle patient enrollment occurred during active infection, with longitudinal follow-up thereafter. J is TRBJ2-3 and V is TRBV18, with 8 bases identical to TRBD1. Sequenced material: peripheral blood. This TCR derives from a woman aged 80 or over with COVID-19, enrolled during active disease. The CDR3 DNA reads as TGTGCCAGCTCGGGACAGGGCACAGATACGCAGTATTTT. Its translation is CASSGQGTDTQYF. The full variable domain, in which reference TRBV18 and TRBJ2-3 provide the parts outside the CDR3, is NAGVMQNPRHLVRRRGQEARLRCSPMKGHSHVYWYRQLPEEGLKFMVYLQKENIIDESGMPKERFSAEFPKEGPSILRIQQVVRGDSAAYFCASSGQGTDTQYFGPGTRLTVL.